This TCR beta chain emerged from a study of shared T cell receptors in the human thymus. The CDR3 extends over 12 amino acids. Germline V gene data show CDR1 as SEHNR and CDR2 as FQNEAQ (reference sequence). V lost 11 bases to trimming and J lost 8 bases, with 18 bases between them. Data came from immunoSEQ multiplex PCR; TCRdb stores just in-frame clones and leaves some out. The sample contains about 380,000 clones, over 90% of which appear only once. Only a few counts were recorded for this clone. The sequenced sample consisted of thymocytes. V and J are TRBV7-9 and TRBJ1-2; no clear D. The source of this sequence is a human donor. CDR3 nucleotides: TGTGCCCCGGGCATTGCTTCCAAAGGCTACACCTTC. It translates to CAPGIASKGYTF.